This T cell receptor (beta chain) was sequenced for a study of blood T cell repertoires in COVID-19. Study at large: The United States, Italy and Spain provided the acute and convalescent COVID-19 samples. Sources were T cells, B-cell-depleted T cells, or PBMCs; the material itself was cDNA or gDNA.

Between the trimmed V and J ends, which lost 6 bases and 5 bases, there was a span of 13 bases. The CDR3 runs 13 residues. CDR1 SNHLY and CDR2 FYNNEI come from the germline V gene. As originally analysed: The assay estimated nucleated cells by amplifying reference gene primers. Sequencing used immunoSEQ multiplex PCR; TCRdb keeps in-frame clones, though not all of them. V and J calls and clone size follow that table, whereas D and trimming were derived from the DNA. The sample has around 220,000 clones; under 85% are singletons. While infection was still active, Seattle patients were enrolled and then followed longitudinally.

The sequence was obtained from a woman of 80 years or more with COVID-19, enrolled during active disease. The chain links TRBV2 to TRBJ2-5; D may be TRBD1 (5 bases). Material for sequencing was peripheral blood. The CDR3, as DNA: TGTGCCAGCAGGGATCGGGCAGGGGAGACCCAGTACTTC. Its protein product is CASRDRAGETQYF.